A selection of T cell receptor beta chains follows, all from one sample in a study of cytomegalovirus exposure and HLA in healthy donors. Sequenced by immunoSEQ multiplex PCR; TCRdb stores in-frame clones only, minus some. The table has 150,000 to 200,000 clones, 70% to 90% seen once. Sequenced: PBMCs. These receptors were collected from a woman aged 18 to 35 in good health and CMV-seronegative. The CDR3 runs from the conserved cysteine through the conserved F or W. Each record gives: J gene, D gene, V gene, clone size, CDR3 DNA, CDR3 protein. A D gene is named only where the DNA matches it firmly. Clone sizes are given selectively: once, few, many, or a class where the clone is expanded.

j_call: TRBJ2-5
d_call: NA
v_call: TRBV27
clone_size: NA
cdr3_nt: TGTGCCAGCAGTGGTAGACAGCTACAGGGGACCCAGTACTTC
cdr3_aa: CASSGRQLQGTQYF

j_call: TRBJ2-2
d_call: TRBD2
v_call: TRBV18
clone_size: NA
cdr3_nt: TGTGCCAGCTCCCCGGGACTAGCGGGAAGAATGGTCGGGGAGCTGTTTTTT
cdr3_aa: CASSPGLAGRMVGELFF

j_call: TRBJ2-2
d_call: NA
v_call: TRBV9
clone_size: NA
cdr3_nt: TGTGCCAGCAGCGTGCCCCGCGCATCGAACACCGGGGAGCTGTTTTTT
cdr3_aa: CASSVPRASNTGELFF

j_call: TRBJ2-3
d_call: NA
v_call: TRBV4-3
clone_size: NA
cdr3_nt: TGCGCCAGCAGCCCCAGGGGAGCAGACACAGATACGCAGTATTTT
cdr3_aa: CASSPRGADTDTQYF

j_call: TRBJ2-6
d_call: NA
v_call: TRBV4-2
clone_size: few
cdr3_nt: TGTGCCAGCAGCCAAGATAGCGGACCAAGCTCTGGGGCCAACGTCCTGACTTTC
cdr3_aa: CASSQDSGPSSGANVLTF

j_call: TRBJ2-2
d_call: NA
v_call: TRBV19
clone_size: NA
cdr3_nt: TGTGCCAGTAGTAGACGGACAGCTCTTAACACCGGGGAGCTGTTTTTT
cdr3_aa: CASSRRTALNTGELFF

j_call: TRBJ2-5
d_call: NA
v_call: TRBV6-6
clone_size: once
cdr3_nt: TGTGCCAGCGGGGCGGTAGCTCAGCAAGAGACCCAGTACTTC
cdr3_aa: CASGAVAQQETQYF

j_call: TRBJ2-5
d_call: TRBD1
v_call: TRBV7-2
clone_size: NA
cdr3_nt: TGTGCCAGCAGCTTGGGACAGGTGGAGACCCAGTACTTC
cdr3_aa: CASSLGQVETQYF

j_call: TRBJ1-1
d_call: TRBD1
v_call: TRBV5-4
clone_size: once
cdr3_nt: TGTGCCAGCAGCCTTGACAGGGTGAACACTGAAGCTTTCTTT
cdr3_aa: CASSLDRVNTEAFF

j_call: TRBJ2-7
d_call: TRBD1
v_call: TRBV4-1
clone_size: few
cdr3_nt: TGCGCCAGCAGCCAAGAATACCCAGGGGGCGAGCAGTACTTC
cdr3_aa: CASSQEYPGGEQYF

j_call: TRBJ2-7
d_call: NA
v_call: TRBV5-1
clone_size: NA
cdr3_nt: TGCGCCAGCAGCGAGGGAACAGTCTACGAGCAGTACTTC
cdr3_aa: CASSEGTVYEQYF

j_call: TRBJ2-3
d_call: TRBD2
v_call: TRBV27
clone_size: NA
cdr3_nt: TGTGCCAGCAACCAATTGGGAGCGGGGCTGAGGTCAGATACGCAGTATTTT
cdr3_aa: CASNQLGAGLRSDTQYF

j_call: TRBJ2-1
d_call: TRBD2
v_call: TRBV5-4
clone_size: NA
cdr3_nt: TGTGCCAGCAGCTTGGTGGCGGTAGCGGGAGGGTTTGATGAGCAGTTCTTC
cdr3_aa: CASSLVAVAGGFDEQFF

j_call: TRBJ1-2
d_call: TRBD1
v_call: TRBV29-1
clone_size: NA
cdr3_nt: TGCAGCGCGGACAGGGGCGGGAATGGCTACACCTTC
cdr3_aa: CSADRGGNGYTF

j_call: TRBJ2-1
d_call: TRBD2
v_call: TRBV4-3
clone_size: NA
cdr3_nt: TGCGCCAGCAGCCAAGATTGGTCCGGCGGGAGAGTCAATGAGCAGTTCTTC
cdr3_aa: CASSQDWSGGRVNEQFF

j_call: TRBJ2-6
d_call: NA
v_call: TRBV5-5
clone_size: NA
cdr3_nt: TGTGCCAGCAGCCCACAAGGGGGCTCTGGGGCCAACGTCCTGACTTTC
cdr3_aa: CASSPQGGSGANVLTF

j_call: TRBJ2-3
d_call: TRBD1
v_call: TRBV5-1
clone_size: NA
cdr3_nt: TGCGCCAGCAGCTTGGGCTCGGACAGGGGGCCAGATACGCAGTATTTT
cdr3_aa: CASSLGSDRGPDTQYF

j_call: TRBJ2-1
d_call: TRBD2
v_call: TRBV15
clone_size: NA
cdr3_nt: TGTGCCACCAGCGGGACTAGCGGGAATGAGCAGTTCTTC
cdr3_aa: CATSGTSGNEQFF

j_call: TRBJ2-6
d_call: NA
v_call: TRBV15
clone_size: NA
cdr3_nt: TGTGCCACCAGCAGACTACAGGTCTCTGGGGCCAACGTCCTGACTTTC
cdr3_aa: CATSRLQVSGANVLTF

j_call: TRBJ1-4
d_call: NA
v_call: TRBV15
clone_size: NA
cdr3_nt: TGTGCCACCAGCGGGGGGACTAATGAAAAACTGTTTTTT
cdr3_aa: CATSGGTNEKLFF

j_call: TRBJ2-7
d_call: NA
v_call: TRBV21-1
clone_size: NA
cdr3_nt: TGTGCCAGCAGCAAAATCCCAGGGTGGCGGTACTACGAGCAGTACTTC
cdr3_aa: CASSKIPGWRYYEQYF

j_call: TRBJ2-5
d_call: NA
v_call: TRBV11-1
clone_size: NA
cdr3_nt: TGTGCCAGCAGCTTAAATCCCTACCAAGAGACCCAGTACTTC
cdr3_aa: CASSLNPYQETQYF

j_call: TRBJ2-7
d_call: NA
v_call: TRBV9
clone_size: NA
cdr3_nt: TGTGCCAGCAGCCGCGGGGGCCCTTCGAGCTCCTACGAGCAGTACTTC
cdr3_aa: CASSRGGPSSSYEQYF

j_call: TRBJ2-2
d_call: TRBD2
v_call: TRBV4-3
clone_size: once
cdr3_nt: TGCGCCAGCAGCCCGCCTCGCGGGAGGCGCGGAGCCGGGGAGCTGTTTTTT
cdr3_aa: CASSPPRGRRGAGELFF

j_call: TRBJ2-7
d_call: TRBD2
v_call: TRBV2
clone_size: NA
cdr3_nt: TGTGCCAGCAGTGACCTAGCGGGAGAACTCTCCTACGAGCAGTACTTC
cdr3_aa: CASSDLAGELSYEQYF

j_call: TRBJ2-2
d_call: NA
v_call: TRBV7-3
clone_size: NA
cdr3_nt: TGTGCCAGCAGCCCCCCGTGGAACACCGGGGAGCTGTTTTTT
cdr3_aa: CASSPPWNTGELFF

j_call: TRBJ2-3
d_call: NA
v_call: TRBV14
clone_size: NA
cdr3_nt: TGTGCCAGCAGCCAAGAGTTGAACGGAGATTCGGATACGCAGTATTTT
cdr3_aa: CASSQELNGDSDTQYF

j_call: TRBJ2-7
d_call: TRBD1
v_call: TRBV18
clone_size: NA
cdr3_nt: TGTGCCAGCTCACCTTTGTCGACAGGGGTGACCTACGAGCAGTACTTC
cdr3_aa: CASSPLSTGVTYEQYF

j_call: TRBJ1-1
d_call: NA
v_call: TRBV18
clone_size: NA
cdr3_nt: TGTGCCAGCTCACAAGACAGAAACACTGAAGCTTTCTTT
cdr3_aa: CASSQDRNTEAFF